This T cell receptor (beta chain) stems from a study of beta chain features in type 1 diabetes. Trimming shortened V by 8 bases and J by 11 bases, and 15 bases separated the two germline ends. This CDR3 comprises 11 residues. Germline CDR1 is MDHEN and CDR2 is SYDVKM. This clone was seen a few times. Its antigen is undetermined. Broader study findings: Patients and controls would be equally affected if PCR favored shorter templates. Insertion counts at VDJ junctions were lower in type 1 diabetes patients, who also showed more deletions there. Among patients with Type 1 diabetes, TCRB CDR3s were moderately but significantly shorter in every one of the four CD4+ subsets.

Expressed TCRB transcripts were sequenced, since all the RNA that had been isolated was reverse transcribed. Using immunoSEQ multiplex PCR, the repertoire was profiled, and TCRdb retains in-frame clones only, with some absent. The sample has about 150,000 clones, 10% to 15% seen once. Specimen: central memory CD4+ T cells from blood. V and J are TRBV28 and TRBJ1-1; tentative D call: TRBD1 (5 bases). This TCR was recovered from a man aged 18 to 29 with type 1 diabetes. The CDR3 bases are TGTGCCAGCGACGCCGAGGGACGGGCTTTCTTT. Its translation: CASDAEGRAFF.